The 8 T cell receptor beta chains given below trace back to one sample, sequenced in a study of Ad26.COV2.S vaccination and SARS-CoV-2 variants. The repertoire was sequenced with immunoSEQ multiplex PCR; TCRdb's copy has only in-frame clones and lacks some. The sample shows more than 250,000 clones, 87% of them seen only once. Treatment noted: roughly 20 received Ad26.COV2.S at low or high dose, single or two shots; about 5 received placebo; per-sample allocation not given. Day 63 after the first injection of vaccine or placebo was the sampling time. The sequencing used peripheral blood, collected in a trial of Ad26.COV2.S vaccine versus placebo. The receptors originated from a person between 18 and 65 years old who received the Ad26.COV2.S COVID-19 vaccine or a placebo.

V usage is TRBV7-2 and J usage is TRBJ2-2; D might be TRBD1 (5 bases). Per the germline V gene, CDR1 is SGHTA and CDR2 is FQGNSA. The V and J ends lost 2 bases and 4 bases respectively, with 11 bases between them. The CDR3 loop spans 15 amino acids. CDR3 loop: CASSLPTGGTGELFF. CDR3 in DNA: TGTGCCAGCAGCTTACCAACAGGCGGCACCGGGGAGCTGTTTTTT.

The chain is built from TRBV6-5 and TRBJ1-1, with D possibly TRBD1 on 6 matching bases. The CDR3 spans 13 residues. Per the germline V gene, CDR1 is MNHEY and CDR2 is SVGAGI. V was shortened by 4 bases and J by 5 bases, with 11 bases between the two germline ends. The CDR3 sequence: CASSSPRGTEAFF. DNA of the CDR3: TGTGCCAGCAGTTCCCCGAGGGGGACTGAAGCTTTCTTT.

The rearrangement links TRBV14 to TRBJ1-1, with unresolved D. CDR3 length: 14 residues. Trimming left V 1 base short and J 0 bases short, with 6 bases between. CDR1 SGHDN and CDR2 FVKESK come from the germline V gene. The CDR3: CASSQGILNTEAFF. The CDR3 DNA reads TGTGCCAGCAGCCAAGGGATTTTGAACACTGAAGCTTTCTTT.

The rearrangement uses TRBV11-1 and TRBJ2-1, with D perhaps given as TRBD1 or TRBD2 (6 bases each). Germline lookup yields CDR1 SGHAT and CDR2 FQDESV (reference sequence). The V end lost 1 base, the J end lost 7 bases, and 17 bases lay between the germline ends. This CDR3 spans 16 amino acids. The CDR3 DNA reads as TGTGCCAGCAGCTTAGGAGGGGGGCCGAGGGGTAATGAGCAGTTCTTC. It yields the protein CASSLGGGPRGNEQFF.

The chain links TRBV5-5 to TRBJ1-5, with D unclear. The ends were cut back, 4 bases at V and 0 bases at J, with 14 bases in the middle. Germline loops: CDR1 SGHKS, CDR2 YYEKEE (reference sequence). This CDR3 has 16 amino acids. The CDR3 DNA reads as TGTGCCAGCAGCCGCGTTCCCGGCTATAGCAATCAGCCCCAGCATTTT. The encoded protein is CASSRVPGYSNQPQHF.

The CDR3 DNA reads as TGTGCCAGCACCCACCATAAGGGAGACAATCAGCCCCAGCATTTT. It codes for CASTHHKGDNQPQHF. V gene TRBV6-6 combines with J gene TRBJ1-5; D gene uncertain. Trimming left V 7 bases short and J 3 bases short, with 16 bases between. This CDR3 is 15 amino acids long. Looked up from germline, CDR1 is MNHNY and CDR2 is SVGAGI (reference sequence).

The chain joins TRBV5-1 to TRBJ2-7; D may match TRBD1 or TRBD2 (5 bases each). V lost 0 bases and J 0 bases, leaving 10 bases between the germline ends. CDR1 and CDR2 from the germline V gene are SGHRS and YFSETQ. The CDR3 extends over 15 amino acids. CDR3 residues: CASSLAGPLSYEQYF. CDR3 coding DNA: TGCGCCAGCAGCTTGGCGGGACCCCTCTCCTACGAGCAGTACTTC.

The V and J genes are TRBV5-1 and TRBJ1-1, with D hard to call. CDR1 and CDR2 from the germline V gene are SGHRS and YFSETQ. Between the trimmed V and J ends, which lost 2 bases and 4 bases, there was a span of 12 bases. The CDR3 spans 14 residues. The CDR3 DNA follows: TGCGCCAGCAGCTTTCATGGGGAGGGCACTGAAGCTTTCTTT. This sequence encodes CASSFHGEGTEAFF.